A selection of T cell receptor beta chains follows, all from one sample in a study of blood T cell repertoires in COVID-19. Libraries were prepared by immunoSEQ multiplex PCR; TCRdb keeps only in-frame clonotypes and omits some of them. The data contain some 29,000 clones, around three quarters of them singletons. The source material was peripheral blood. Receptors were obtained from a man in his 70s with acute or convalescent COVID-19. Each CDR3 is given with its conserved first and last residue. D genes are given only for firm matches. Expanded clones get a size class; other rows say once, few or many, or leave the size out.

D gene	clone size	V gene	J gene	CDR3 DNA	CDR3 protein
TRBD2	few	TRBV7-2	TRBJ2-5	TGTGCCAGCACCTACCAGGGAGGGTTCCAAGAGACCCAGTACTTC	CASTYQGGFQETQYF
-	few	TRBV6-2/TRBV6-3	TRBJ2-1	TGTGCCAGCAGTTACTCGTTACGACTACCATCCTACAATGAGCAGTTCTTC	CASSYSLRLPSYNEQFF
TRBD1	many	TRBV5-1	TRBJ1-5	TGCGCCAGCAGCACAACAGGGGGCGCAGGTCAGCCCCAGCATTTT	CASSTTGGAGQPQHF
-	-	TRBV5-5	TRBJ2-2	TGTGCCAGCAGTCTGAGGTGGGCCGGGGAGCTGTTTTTT	CASSLRWAGELFF
TRBD1	-	TRBV3-1/TRBV3-2	TRBJ1-1	TGTGCCAGCAGCTCTACTGACAGGGGCCCTGAAGCTTTCTTT	CASSSTDRGPEAFF
-	-	TRBV6-6	TRBJ2-4	TGTGCCAGCAGGACCTCGGAGAACATTCAGTACTTC	CASRTSENIQYF
-	few	TRBV4-3	TRBJ2-7	TGCGCCAGCAGCCAAGCTGCAACGGACACCTACGAGCAGTACTTC	CASSQAATDTYEQYF
TRBD2	-	TRBV5-5	TRBJ2-1	TGTGCCAGCAGCTGGCGGGGGGGCAGAAATGAGCAGTTCTTC	CASSWRGGRNEQFF
TRBD2	few	TRBV2	TRBJ2-7	TGTGCCAGCAGGGGGACTAGCGGTTCCGAGCAGTACTTC	CASRGTSGSEQYF
TRBD2	-	TRBV7-2	TRBJ2-1	TGTGCCAGCAGCTTGGGAGCGGGGGACTACAATGAGCAGTTCTTC	CASSLGAGDYNEQFF
-	-	TRBV6-1	TRBJ2-1	TGTGCCAGCAGTGAAGCGCGTGGCAGGGGACCCTACAATGAGCAGTTCTTC	CASSEARGRGPYNEQFF
TRBD2	-	TRBV11-2	TRBJ2-3	TGTGCCAGCAGAAAACTAGCGGGGGTTTTAGATACGCAGTATTTT	CASRKLAGVLDTQYF
-	-	TRBV7-2	TRBJ1-4	TGTGCCAGCAGCCGCGGCGGGGAAAATGAAAAACTGTTTTTT	CASSRGGENEKLFF
-	-	TRBV15	TRBJ2-1	TGTGCCACCAGCAGAGTAGGGGTAGGGAAGGAGAATGAGCAGTTCTTC	CATSRVGVGKENEQFF
TRBD1	-	TRBV3-1/TRBV3-2	TRBJ2-2	TGTGCCAGCAGCGAATATACGCCTCAGGGGGCTACCGGGGAGCTGTTTTTT	CASSEYTPQGATGELFF
TRBD1	-	TRBV28	TRBJ2-4	TGTGCCAGCAGGGGAGATGACAGGGGGCACAAAAACATTCAGTACTTC	CASRGDDRGHKNIQYF
-	few	TRBV7-2	TRBJ1-5	TGTGCCAGCAGCACAGAATACAATCAGCCCCAGCATTTT	CASSTEYNQPQHF
TRBD1	-	TRBV28	TRBJ1-4	TGTGCCAGCAGTTCCGGACAGGGCGGTGAAAAACTGTTTTTT	CASSSGQGGEKLFF
TRBD1	many	TRBV6-5	TRBJ1-2	TGTGCCAGCATCTACGGGACAGGAAACTATGGCTACACCTTC	CASIYGTGNYGYTF
TRBD1	-	TRBV9	TRBJ2-5	TGTGCCAGCAGCGTAGAGGTTCCGGGACAGGTCCAAGAGACCCAGTACTTC	CASSVEVPGQVQETQYF
-	-	TRBV7-3	TRBJ2-2	TGTGCCAGCAGCTTAACCGGGGGGAACACCGGGGAGCTGTTTTTT	CASSLTGGNTGELFF
TRBD1	few	TRBV6-2/TRBV6-3	TRBJ1-5	TGTGCCAGCAGTCAGGACAGGAATCAGCCCCAGCATTTT	CASSQDRNQPQHF
TRBD1	-	TRBV3-1/TRBV3-2	TRBJ1-4	TGTGCCAGCAGCCAAGATTTCGGGACAGGACCTACTCTTTTT	CASSQDFGTGPTLF
TRBD1	few	TRBV9	TRBJ2-2	TGTGCCAGCAGCGTCACACAGGGGGATGACACCGGGGAGCTGTTTTTT	CASSVTQGDDTGELFF
-	once	TRBV5-1	TRBJ2-3	TGCGCCAGCAGCTTGGTCGGCGGGCTAAGCACAGATACGCAGTATTTT	CASSLVGGLSTDTQYF
-	-	TRBV7-2	TRBJ1-2	TGTGCCAGCAGCTTGACAGGTACAAATGGCTACACCTTC	CASSLTGTNGYTF
TRBD1	few	TRBV18	TRBJ2-7	TGTGCCAGCTCACCACTTGCCAGGGGGCCCTACGAGCAGTACTTC	CASSPLARGPYEQYF
TRBD1	-	TRBV4-1	TRBJ2-1	TGCGCCAGCAGCCCGACCCGGGACAGGGTCGAGGGAAACAATGAGCAGTTCTTC	CASSPTRDRVEGNNEQFF
TRBD1	few	TRBV12-3/TRBV12-4	TRBJ1-2	TGTGCCAGCACCCCGGACAGGCGATATGGCTACACCTTC	CASTPDRRYGYTF
-	-	TRBV9	TRBJ1-4	TGTGCCAGCAGCGTAGAGGGGGACCCACTGTTTTTT	CASSVEGDPLFF
-	-	TRBV11-2	TRBJ1-5	TGTGCCAGCAGCTTCGGGTTGGGGCACAATCAGCCCCAGCATTTT	CASSFGLGHNQPQHF
TRBD2	once	TRBV15	TRBJ2-1	TGTGCCACCAGCAGAGATGGGACTAGCGGGAGCGATGAGCAGTTCTTC	CATSRDGTSGSDEQFF
-	-	TRBV28	TRBJ2-7	TGTGCCAGCAGTTCGACAGTGCTACCCTACGAGCAGTACTTC	CASSSTVLPYEQYF
TRBD1	-	TRBV5-4	TRBJ2-6	TGTGCCAGCAGCTCGGGACAGTTCTCTGGGGCCAACGTCCTGACTTTC	CASSSGQFSGANVLTF